The present T cell receptor beta chain was sequenced within a study of spatial heterogeneity in lung cancer. In its sample, this clonotype was seen many times. TCRdb recomputed calls from the 5' RACE reads with MiXCR, one row per CDR3 protein. The sample lists about 80,000 distinct CDR3 sequences, approximately 8.1% occurring once. Stated time point: sample taken at primary tumor resection. Samples were obtained from around 73 donors, all untreated early-stage non-small cell lung cancer patients. TCRs were sequenced from unsorted whole RNA of tumor, nontumor lung or PBMC. Trimming shortened V by 2 bases and J by 2 bases, and 8 bases separated the two germline ends. The CDR3 runs 13 residues. The V gene's germline CDR1 is DFQATT and CDR2 SNEGSKA (reference sequence).

The chain has TRBV20-1 and TRBJ2-3; no clear D. This specimen consisted of PBMCs, obtained at surgery. The clonotype comes from a male donor with early-stage non-small cell lung cancer. The DNA for the CDR3 is TGCAGTGCTAGACTCCCGTTCACAGATACGCAGTATTTT. It yields the protein CSARLPFTDTQYF.